Presented here are 22 T cell receptor beta chains from one specimen sequenced in a study of CD8+ T cells in alopecia areata. Treatment reported: oral pan-JAK inhibitor, 5-10 mg twice daily. cDNA serving as the sequencing template came from extracted, reverse transcribed RNA. Clones were sequenced by immunoSEQ multiplex PCR, and TCRdb holds only the in-frame ones, with some missing. The data contain over 150,000 clones, roughly 50% of them seen just once; the ten biggest clones take up less than 14%. The sequences come from CD8+ T cells sorted from blood, collected at week 24, from a patient treated with tofacitinib. The receptors were sampled from a human donor with alopecia areata.

The V call is TRBV14, the J call TRBJ2-5; 10 bases are shared with TRBD2. The CDR3 has 17 residues. Germline V gene data show CDR1 as SGHDN and CDR2 as FVKESK. The J segment lost 5 bases and the V segment lost 4 bases, leaving 13 bases of the junction unmatched. CDR3 loop: CASSPPRLAGESETQYF. The DNA for the CDR3 is TGTGCCAGCAGCCCCCCCAGGCTAGCGGGGGAATCGGAGACCCAGTACTTC.

V usage is TRBV5-6 and J usage is TRBJ2-4; 9 bases line up with TRBD1. V lost 5 bases to trimming and J lost 14 bases; unmatched junction nucleotides: 11. The CDR3 has 13 amino acids. Germline V lookup: CDR1 SGHDT, CDR2 YYEEEE. CDR3 DNA sequence: TGTGCCAGCAGTTCCGGGACAGGGAACACTAAGTACTTC. As protein: CASSSGTGNTKYF.

The V call is TRBV19, the J call TRBJ2-3; D call uncertain. The CDR3 covers 17 residues. V was pared by 6 bases and J by 1 base, with 20 bases between. The germline gives CDR1 LNHDA, CDR2 SQIVND (reference sequence). CDR3 residues: CASRPGRQDEGTDTQYF. The CDR3 nucleotides are TGTGCCAGTAGGCCCGGCCGGCAGGACGAGGGCACAGATACGCAGTATTTT.

The rearrangement joins TRBV11-2 to TRBJ2-7; D might be TRBD2 (6 bases). Trimming removed 5 bases at V and 1 base at J, with 9 bases between. The CDR3 contains 13 residues. Germline V CDR1 and CDR2: SGHAT, FQNNGV. CDR3 DNA sequence: TGTGCCAGCAGCCAAGCGGGTTCCTACGAGCAGTACTTC. Protein sequence: CASSQAGSYEQYF.

J is TRBJ1-1 and V is TRBV11-3; D remains ambiguous. V lost 6 bases, J lost 1 base, and 6 bases lay in between. This CDR3 spans 12 amino acids. Germline CDR1 is SGHNT and CDR2 is YENEEA. The CDR3 loop reads CASREGNTEAFF. The CDR3 DNA is TGTGCCAGCAGAGAGGGGAACACTGAAGCTTTCTTT.

This chain joins TRBV4-1 and TRBJ2-1; TRBD2 matches at 7 bases. Unmatched junction bases numbered 9, after V lost 0 bases and J lost 1 base. There are 18 residues in the CDR3. Germline V lookup: CDR1 MGHRA, CDR2 YSYEKL. Here the CDR3 DNA reads TGCGCCAGCAGCCAAGATGGTGGGCGGGGGATATCCTACAATGAGCAGTTCTTC. Its translation: CASSQDGGRGISYNEQFF.

The rearrangement uses TRBV2 and TRBJ2-1, with TRBD2 identical over 7 bases. The V and J ends lost 1 base and 6 bases, in that order; junction bases with no gene match: 9. Germline CDR1 SNHLY, CDR2 FYNNEI. This CDR3 is 16 amino acids long. The DNA for the CDR3 is TGTGCCAGCAGTGAAGGGGTGAAACGGGGGGTCAATGAGCAGTTCTTC. Translating it yields CASSEGVKRGVNEQFF.

The rearrangement uses TRBV7-9 and TRBJ2-5, with 7 bases identical to TRBD1. The CDR3 consists of 14 residues. J lost 2 bases, V lost 4 bases, and 4 bases had no gene match. Germline CDR1 and CDR2: SEHNR and FQNEAQ (reference sequence). The CDR3 reads CASSSPGQQETQYF. CDR3 nucleotide sequence: TGTGCCAGCAGCTCCCCGGGACAGCAAGAGACCCAGTACTTC. Together with reference TRBV7-9 and TRBJ2-5, the CDR3 gives the full variable domain: DTGVSQNPRHKITKRGQNVTFRCDPISEHNRLYWYRQTLGQGPEFLTYFQNEAQLEKSRLLSDRFSAERPKGSFSTLEIQRTEQGDSAMYLCASSSPGQQETQYFGPGTRLLVL.

This clone has at least ten counts. The gene calls are TRBV4-3 and TRBJ2-3, with D perhaps assigned TRBD1 or TRBD2 (6 bases each). V lost 1 base and J 2 bases, leaving 22 bases between the germline ends. Per the germline V gene, CDR1 is LGHNA and CDR2 is YSLEER. The CDR3 runs 19 residues. The CDR3 reads CASSQGRVGASDYTDTQYF. The CDR3 DNA sequence: TGCGCCAGCAGCCAAGGTCGAGTGGGGGCTAGCGATTACACAGATACGCAGTATTTT.

This clone turned up a few times. J is TRBJ1-2 and V is TRBV4-3; D ambiguous. The CDR3 has 15 residues. Germline CDR1 LGHNA, CDR2 YSLEER. Trimming shortened V by 1 base and J by 7 bases, and 16 bases separated the two germline ends. For the CDR3, the DNA is TGCGCCAGCAGCCAAGGGGCCTCATCAAGGGCTGGCTACACCTTC. It specifies CASSQGASSRAGYTF.

The rearrangement uses TRBV11-2 and TRBJ1-1; 8 nucleotides line up with TRBD1. Germline V gene data show CDR1 as SGHAT and CDR2 as FQNNGV. This CDR3 contains 12 residues. V was pared by 5 bases and J by 6 bases, with 2 bases of the junction left unmatched. CDR3 DNA: TGTGCCAGCAGCACACAGGGGGCTGAAGCTTTCTTT. It yields the protein CASSTQGAEAFF.

The rearrangement links TRBV4-1 to TRBJ2-2; D gene unclear. The CDR3 runs 14 residues. V gave up 4 bases and J gave up 0 bases, with 6 bases separating them. Germline V gives CDR1 MGHRA, CDR2 YSYEKL. The CDR3 nucleotides are TGCGCCAGCAGCCCCACCCCGAACACCGGGGAGCTGTTTTTT. The encoded protein is CASSPTPNTGELFF.

For the CDR3, the DNA is TGTGCCAGCAGTGACTCCCTGCGAGGGGGGCAACTGGATGAGCAGTTCTTC. Translating gives CASSDSLRGGQLDEQFF. The chain links TRBV6-4 to TRBJ2-1; D possibly matches TRBD1 or TRBD2 (6 bases each). Germline CDR1 MRHNA, CDR2 SNTAGT. The CDR3 sequence is 17 residues long. Deletions cut 0 bases from V and 8 bases from J, with 20 bases between.

A few counts support this clone. This CDR3 is also generated by other DNA sequences in the sample. V usage is TRBV30 and J usage is TRBJ1-5; the D gene is possibly TRBD1 (6 bases). Trimming removed 0 bases from V and 5 bases from J, with 8 bases in between. The CDR3 has 13 residues. From germline, CDR1 is GTSNPN and CDR2 SVGIG (reference sequence). Here the CDR3 reads CAWSVQGDQPQHF. CDR3 DNA: TGTGCCTGGAGTGTACAGGGCGATCAGCCCCAGCATTTT.

The sample holds one count of this clone. A much larger clone lies a single base off, so this may be a read error. The V and J genes are TRBV25-1 and TRBJ2-1; D is unresolved. There are 11 residues in the CDR3. V lost 3 bases and J lost 6, with 3 bases in between. The germline gives CDR1 MGHDK, CDR2 SYGVNS. The CDR3 DNA reads as TGTGCCAGCAGTGACGGCAATGAGCAGTTCTTC. This encodes CASSDGNEQFF.

The V call is TRBV29-1, the J call TRBJ1-2, with D possibly TRBD1 on 5 matching bases. CDR3 length: 12 amino acids. In germline, CDR1 is SQVTM, CDR2 ANQGSEA. Trimming pared 7 bases from V and 4 bases from J, leaving 13 bases between. CDR3 in DNA: TGCAGCGCCCCCCAGGGTGTCTATGGCTACACCTTC. Its protein product is CSAPQGVYGYTF.

This clone occurred a few times. The chain has TRBV13 and TRBJ1-6; possibly TRBD1 for D (6 bases). The germline CDR1 and CDR2 sequences are PRHDT and FYEKMQ (reference sequence). V lost 7 bases and J lost 7, with 17 bases in between. The CDR3 totals 15 residues. In DNA, the CDR3 is TGTGCCAGCACACCCCAGCGGGGGCGGAATTCACCCCTCCACTTT. Protein product: CASTPQRGRNSPLHF. The full variable domain, with the rest looked up from reference TRBV13 and TRBJ1-6, is AAGVIQSPRHLIKEKRETATLKCYPIPRHDTVYWYQQGPGQDPQFLISFYEKMQSDKGSIPDRFSAQQFSDYHSELNMSSLELGDSALYFCASTPQRGRNSPLHFGNGTRLTVT.

A remark on this clone: Within the sample, other DNA sequences also encode this same CDR3. The J gene is TRBJ1-5, the V gene TRBV4-3; D gene uncertain. The germline V gene has CDR1 LGHNA and CDR2 YSLEER. There are 15 residues in the CDR3. V was cut by 0 bases and J by 4 bases, with 10 bases left in between. CDR3 sequence: CASSQDGGVNQPQHF. The CDR3 bases are TGCGCCAGCAGCCAAGATGGAGGAGTAAATCAGCCCCAGCATTTT.

The rearrangement links TRBV9 to TRBJ1-1, with D uncertain. The germline V gene encodes CDR1 SGDLS and CDR2 YYNGEE. CDR3 size: 16 residues. Deletions cut 3 bases from V and 4 bases from J, with 19 bases between. CDR3 in DNA: TGTGCCAGCAGCGAGAACCCAGACCAGCAAGGCACTGAAGCTTTCTTT. It codes for CASSENPDQQGTEAFF. Supplemented by reference TRBV9 and TRBJ1-1, the full variable domain reads DSGVTQTPKHLITATGQRVTLRCSPRSGDLSVYWYQQSLDQGLQFLIQYYNGEERAKGNILERFSAQQFPDLHSELNLSSLELGDSALYFCASSENPDQQGTEAFFGQGTRLTVV.

The V call is TRBV9, the J call TRBJ2-7; 10 bases line up with TRBD1. The CDR3 contains 14 residues. Germline V lookup: CDR1 SGDLS, CDR2 YYNGEE. The V segment lost 4 bases and the J segment 6 bases; nucleotides outside the gene matches: 7. In nucleotides, the CDR3 is TGTGCCAGCAGCATCGGGACAGGGGTCGTCGAGCAGTACTTC. Its protein is CASSIGTGVVEQYF.

The CDR3 is CASSSHFGTDTQYF. For the CDR3, the DNA is TGTGCCAGCAGCTCCCATTTCGGCACAGATACGCAGTATTTT. The V call is TRBV9, the J call TRBJ2-3; D is undetermined. CDR3 size: 14 residues. Between the trimmed V and J ends, which lost 4 bases and 1 base, there was a span of 10 bases. From germline, CDR1 is SGDLS and CDR2 YYNGEE. Supplemented by reference TRBV9 and TRBJ2-3, the full variable domain reads DSGVTQTPKHLITATGQRVTLRCSPRSGDLSVYWYQQSLDQGLQFLIQYYNGEERAKGNILERFSAQQFPDLHSELNLSSLELGDSALYFCASSSHFGTDTQYFGPGTRLTVL.

The V gene is TRBV7-2, the J gene TRBJ2-5; the match to TRBD2 covers 7 bases. CDR3 length equals 15 residues. With V trimmed by 1 base and J by 2 bases, 4 bases remained unmatched. Looked up from germline, CDR1 is SGHTA and CDR2 is FQGNSA. Written as DNA, the CDR3 is TGTGCCAGCAGCTTAGTGCGGGGAGGGCAAGAGACCCAGTACTTC. It codes for CASSLVRGGQETQYF.